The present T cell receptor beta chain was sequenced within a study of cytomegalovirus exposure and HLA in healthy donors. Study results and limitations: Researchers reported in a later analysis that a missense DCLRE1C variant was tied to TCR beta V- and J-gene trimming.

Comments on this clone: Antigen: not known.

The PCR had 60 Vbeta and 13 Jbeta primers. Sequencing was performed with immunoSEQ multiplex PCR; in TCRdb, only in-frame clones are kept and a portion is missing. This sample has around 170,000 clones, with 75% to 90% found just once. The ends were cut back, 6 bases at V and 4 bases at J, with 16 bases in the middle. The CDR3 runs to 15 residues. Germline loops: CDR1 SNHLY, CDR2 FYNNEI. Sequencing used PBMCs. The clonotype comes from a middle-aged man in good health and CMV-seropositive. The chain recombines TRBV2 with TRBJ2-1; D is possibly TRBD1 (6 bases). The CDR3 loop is CASRTQGIRYNEQFF. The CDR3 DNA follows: TGTGCCAGCAGAACCCAGGGGATTCGATACAATGAGCAGTTCTTC.